The T cell receptor (beta chain) described here comes from a study of shared clonotypes between healthy human individuals. Study-level findings and limits: Clonotype sharing among the donors was expected to vary with sequencing depth. Blood was the sole source, and tissue repertoires probably differ.

Naive CD8 isolation took CD45RO-negative cells positively selected for CCR7 and excluded terminally differentiated effector memory CD45RA+ cells. Data came from immunoSEQ multiplex PCR; TCRdb stores just in-frame clones and leaves some out. The sample includes about 2.1 million clones, roughly 93% of them seen just once. Note on this clone: Its antigen is still unknown.

This CDR3 is 19 amino acids long. Germline CDR1 and CDR2: SGHDT and YYEEEE. V gave up 4 bases and J gave up 1 base; unmatched junction bases: 11. The receptor was derived from a man younger than 35 in good health. Some clones in this sample may be carry-over from other donors' samples. V usage is TRBV5-6 and J usage is TRBJ2-1; TRBD2 matches at 13 bases. The specimen was naive CD8+ T cells from PBMCs. CDR3 loop: CASSPRGLAGRVSYNEQFF. DNA of the CDR3: TGTGCCAGCAGCCCGAGGGGACTAGCGGGGCGAGTGTCCTACAATGAGCAGTTCTTC.